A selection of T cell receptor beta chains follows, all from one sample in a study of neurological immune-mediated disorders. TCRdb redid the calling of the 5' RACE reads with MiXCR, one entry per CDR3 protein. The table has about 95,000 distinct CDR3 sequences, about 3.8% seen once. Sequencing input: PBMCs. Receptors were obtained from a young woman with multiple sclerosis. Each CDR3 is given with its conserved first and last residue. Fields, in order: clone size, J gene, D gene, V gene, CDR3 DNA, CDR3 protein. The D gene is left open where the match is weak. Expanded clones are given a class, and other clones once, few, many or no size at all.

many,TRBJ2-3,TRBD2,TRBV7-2,TGTGCCAGCCGAGGGAGGGAGAGTACAGATACGCAGTATTTT,CASRGRESTDTQYF
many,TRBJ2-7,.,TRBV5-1,TGCGCCAGCAGCCCTGGGGTAACTTACGAGCAGTACTTC,CASSPGVTYEQYF
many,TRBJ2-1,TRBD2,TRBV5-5,TGTGCCAGCAGCTTGGATCTTACGGGGGGACTAAATGAGCAGTTCTTC,CASSLDLTGGLNEQFF
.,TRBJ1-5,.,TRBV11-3,TGTGCCAGCAGCTCGCCGATCGGAGGGCCAGGGGATCAGCCCCAGCATTTT,CASSSPIGGPGDQPQHF
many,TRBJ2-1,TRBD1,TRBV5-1,TGCGCCAGCAGCTTGTTAGGGCCGGGACAGGGGGCGATTGAGCAGTTCTTC,CASSLLGPGQGAIEQFF
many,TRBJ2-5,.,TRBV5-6,TGTGCCAGCAGCTTACAGCGGAACCTTCAAGAGACCCAGTACTTC,CASSLQRNLQETQYF
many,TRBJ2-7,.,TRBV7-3,TGTGCCAGCAGCAAAAAAACCGGTTCCTACGAGCAGTACTTC,CASSKKTGSYEQYF
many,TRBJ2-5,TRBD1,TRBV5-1,TGCGCCAGCGCGAGAACAGGGGGTCCGGTGGAGACCCAGTACTTC,CASARTGGPVETQYF
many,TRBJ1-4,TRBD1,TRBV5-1,TGCGCCAGCAGCCTGGGACAGGGGGCGGAAAAACTGTTTTTT,CASSLGQGAEKLFF
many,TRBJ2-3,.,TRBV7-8,TGTGCCAGCAGCTTAGCAGAAACAGATACGCAGTATTTT,CASSLAETDTQYF
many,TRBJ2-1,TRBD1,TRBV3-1,TGTGCCAGCAGCCGAGAGACAGGGGGCACAATGAAAGGGCAGTTCTTC,CASSRETGGTMKGQFF
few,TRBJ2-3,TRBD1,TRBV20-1,TGCAGTGCGGGACAGGGGGCGAACCCAGATACGCAGTATTTT,CSAGQGANPDTQYF
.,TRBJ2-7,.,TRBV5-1,TGCGCCAGCAGCCCCAACACGGGCGAGCAGTACTTC,CASSPNTGEQYF
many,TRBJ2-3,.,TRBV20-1,TGCAGTGCTAGAGATCTTATGACAGATACGCAGTATTTT,CSARDLMTDTQYF
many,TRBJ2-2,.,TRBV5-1,TGCGCCAGCAAGCCCGGGACCAGAGGGACCGGGGAGCTGTTTTTT,CASKPGTRGTGELFF
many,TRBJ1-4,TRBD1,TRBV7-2,TGTGCCAGCAGCTTAGAGGGTAACAGGGGGCGACTGTTTTTT,CASSLEGNRGRLFF
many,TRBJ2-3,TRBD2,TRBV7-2,TGTGCCAGCGGCGAACTAAATAGCGGGAGATTAGATACGCAGTATTTT,CASGELNSGRLDTQYF
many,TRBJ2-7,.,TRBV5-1,TGTGCCAGCAGCTTAGTTCAGGGGTACGAGCAGTACTTC,CASSLVQGYEQYF
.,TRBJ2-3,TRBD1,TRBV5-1,TGCGCCAGCAGCTTGGGGGACAGGAGCACAGATACGCAGTATTTT,CASSLGDRSTDTQYF
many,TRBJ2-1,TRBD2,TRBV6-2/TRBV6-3,TGTGCCAGCAGTTACTCATCCGGGACTAGCGGGAGGATTACCTACAATGAGCAGTTCTTC,CASSYSSGTSGRITYNEQFF
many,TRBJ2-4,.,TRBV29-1,TGCAGCGTCCGGGACTTACTAGCCAAAAACATTCAGTACTTC,CSVRDLLAKNIQYF
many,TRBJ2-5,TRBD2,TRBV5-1,TGCGCCAGCAGCTTGCCCGGACTAGCGGGGGCCCAAGAGACCCAGTACTTC,CASSLPGLAGAQETQYF
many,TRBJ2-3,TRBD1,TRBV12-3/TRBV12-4,TGTGCCAGCAGTGCGGCAGGGGGAACGAACACAGATACGCAGTATTTT,CASSAAGGTNTDTQYF
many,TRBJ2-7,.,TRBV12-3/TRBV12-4,TGTGCCAGCAGAGACACTTACGAGCAGTACTTC,CASRDTYEQYF
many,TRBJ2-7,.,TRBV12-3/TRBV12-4,TGTGCCAGCAGCCGTCAGTCGGGACGGATATACGAGCAGTACTTC,CASSRQSGRIYEQYF
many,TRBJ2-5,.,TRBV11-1,TGTGCCAGCAGCTTAGGAACTCAAGAGACCCAGTACTTC,CASSLGTQETQYF
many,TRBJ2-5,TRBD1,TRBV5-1,TGCGCCAGCAGCTTGACAGGGGGTGGCGAGACCCAGTACTTC,CASSLTGGGETQYF
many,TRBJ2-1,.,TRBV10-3,TGTGCCATCAGTGAATACAGTGCATCCTACAATGAGCAGTTCTTC,CAISEYSASYNEQFF
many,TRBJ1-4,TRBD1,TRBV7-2,TGTGCCAGCAGCTTAGGGGGACAGCCAGATGAAAAACTGTTTTTT,CASSLGGQPDEKLFF
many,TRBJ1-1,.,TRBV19,TGTGCCACCCGGGGGGGTAACACTGAAGCTTTCTTT,CATRGGNTEAFF
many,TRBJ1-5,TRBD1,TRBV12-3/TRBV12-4,TGTGCCAGCAGTCCGACAGGGCCCAGCAATCAGCCCCAGCATTTT,CASSPTGPSNQPQHF
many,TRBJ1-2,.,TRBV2,TGTGCCAGCAGCCTTGACAGGCCCTATGGCTACACCTTC,CASSLDRPYGYTF
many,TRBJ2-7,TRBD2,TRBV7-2,TGTGCGAAGGGACTATGTTCCTACGAGCAGTACTTC,CAKGLCSYEQYF
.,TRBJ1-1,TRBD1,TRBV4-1,TGCGCCAGCAGCCAAGAGACAGGGGGTGATGGAGCTTTCTTT,CASSQETGGDGAFF
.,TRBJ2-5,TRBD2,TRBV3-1,TGTGCCAGCAGCCAATGGACTAGCGGGGACCTTACCCAGTACTTC,CASSQWTSGDLTQYF
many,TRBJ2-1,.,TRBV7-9,TGTGCCAGCAGCATCCGGGACACTGAGCAGTTCTTC,CASSIRDTEQFF